The 15 T cell receptor beta chains below all came from one sample that was sequenced in a study of T cell changes during pregnancy in multiple sclerosis. The method was immunoSEQ multiplex PCR; TCRdb's version includes in-frame clones alone and lacks a portion of them. The table includes about 68,000 clones, 92% detected once. The sample was peripheral blood, taken in the second trimester of pregnancy. Receptor source: a female donor in good health, enrolled as a control in a pregnancy study.

The V and J genes are TRBV4-1 and TRBJ2-1; D may be TRBD2 (6 bases). Trimming removed 4 bases at V and 8 bases at J, with 21 bases between. Germline values: CDR1 MGHRA, CDR2 YSYEKL. The CDR3 runs to 16 residues. The CDR3 loop is CASSPGPGLNSDEQFF. The DNA for the CDR3 is TGCGCCAGCAGCCCCGGTCCGGGACTCAACAGCGATGAGCAGTTCTTC.

The rearrangement links TRBV29-1 to TRBJ2-1; 12 nucleotides match TRBD1. CDR1 and CDR2 from the germline V gene are SQVTM and ANQGSEA. The CDR3 sequence is 18 residues long. The V segment lost 5 bases and the J segment 0 bases; nucleotides outside the gene matches: 11. The CDR3 is CSVTGTGGTESSYNEQFF. DNA of the CDR3: TGCAGCGTTACCGGGACAGGGGGCACGGAGAGCTCCTACAATGAGCAGTTCTTC.

The genes are TRBV6-5 and TRBJ2-2; D perhaps matches TRBD1 (5 bases). In germline, CDR1 is MNHEY, CDR2 SVGAGI. CDR3 length: 15 residues. V was pared by 6 bases and J by 1 base, with 12 bases between. The DNA for the CDR3 is TGTGCCAGCAGCTACAATACAGGGAACACCGGGGAGCTGTTTTTT. Protein sequence: CASSYNTGNTGELFF.

This chain uses TRBV9 with TRBJ2-7; the match to TRBD1 covers 11 bases. The CDR3 length is 15 residues. Germline loops: CDR1 SGDLS, CDR2 YYNGEE. V gave up 0 bases and J gave up 3 bases; unmatched junction bases: 2. CDR3 protein: CASSVGGTGGYEQYF. The CDR3 coding sequence is TGTGCCAGCAGCGTAGGAGGGACAGGGGGCTACGAGCAGTACTTC.

The V and J genes are TRBV4-1 and TRBJ2-3; 8 nucleotides align to TRBD2. The CDR3 consists of 17 residues. Germline values: CDR1 MGHRA, CDR2 YSYEKL. With V trimmed by 0 bases and J by 4 bases, 9 bases remained unmatched. CDR3 DNA sequence: TGCGCCAGCAGCCAAGATTCAATAGGACTAGCCGCAGATACGCAGTATTTT. Translating gives CASSQDSIGLAADTQYF.

This CDR3 is CASSVGRQGDPTQYF. Here the CDR3 DNA reads TGTGCCAGCAGCGTAGGTAGGCAGGGGGATCCAACCCAGTACTTC. The genes are TRBV9 and TRBJ2-5; 7 positions agree with TRBD1. Germline V lookup: CDR1 SGDLS, CDR2 YYNGEE. CDR3 length equals 15 residues. Losses at the gene ends were 0 bases for V and 8 bases for J; bases not matched to a gene: 10. The full variable domain, rest sourced from reference TRBV9 and TRBJ2-5, is DSGVTQTPKHLITATGQRVTLRCSPRSGDLSVYWYQQSLDQGLQFLIQYYNGEERAKGNILERFSAQQFPDLHSELNLSSLELGDSALYFCASSVGRQGDPTQYFGPGTRLLVL.

This clone has a single count. The chain carries TRBV11-2 and TRBJ2-1; D remains ambiguous. V was cut by 1 base and J by 5 bases, with 12 bases left in between. The CDR3 is 15 amino acids. Germline loops: CDR1 SGHAT, CDR2 FQNNGV. CDR3 in amino acids: CASSLAGGSNNEQFF. DNA for the CDR3: TGTGCCAGCAGCTTAGCTGGCGGCTCGAACAATGAGCAGTTCTTC.

This chain joins TRBV19 and TRBJ2-3; TRBD2 might be the D (7 bases). CDR3 size: 16 residues. CDR1 and CDR2 from the germline V gene are LNHDA and SQIVND (reference sequence). Trimming left V 7 bases short and J 0 bases short, with 17 bases between. CDR3 protein: CASTSLGRGSTDTQYF. The CDR3 DNA sequence: TGTGCCAGTACCTCCCTGGGGAGGGGGAGCACAGATACGCAGTATTTT.

The chain combines TRBV5-1 with TRBJ2-7; 8 bases line up with TRBD2. Germline CDR1 and CDR2: SGHRS and YFSETQ. This CDR3 contains 16 residues. Trimming took 4 bases from V and 5 from J; bases not matched to a gene: 14. The CDR3 loop reads CASSTVLSGSSNEQYF. DNA for the CDR3: TGCGCCAGCAGCACGGTACTCAGCGGGAGTAGCAACGAGCAGTACTTC.

The chain recombines TRBV2 with TRBJ1-2, with 7 bases matching TRBD1. CDR1 and CDR2 from the germline V gene are SNHLY and FYNNEI. Trimming took 9 bases from V and 6 from J; bases not matched to a gene: 10. The CDR3 is 13 residues long. The chain's CDR3 is CASRQGLSNGYTF. CDR3 DNA: TGTGCCAGTCGACAGGGATTATCGAATGGCTACACCTTC.

This clone was seen just once. This rearrangement joins TRBV21-1 to TRBJ2-7; no check of the table's D call, TRBD2, against the DNA was made. TRBV21-1 is described as a pseudogene. The CDR3 loop spans 15 amino acids. The CDR3 protein is CASSNPPRRGDEQYF. For the CDR3, the DNA is TGTGCCAGCAGCAACCCGCCCCGCCGCGGGGACGAGCAGTACTTC.

The rearrangement joins TRBV9 to TRBJ2-3, with 9 bases matching TRBD2. The CDR3 loop spans 18 amino acids. The germline gives CDR1 SGDLS, CDR2 YYNGEE. J lost 0 bases, V lost 5 bases, and 13 bases had no gene match. The CDR3 reads CASSTGTSTFLSTDTQYF. For the CDR3, the DNA is TGTGCCAGCAGTACCGGGACTAGCACCTTCCTTAGCACAGATACGCAGTATTTT.

The chain has TRBV6-5 and TRBJ1-2; 9 nucleotides match TRBD1. V trimming: 6 bases; J trimming: 6 bases; junction bases outside the gene matches: 5. CDR1 MNHEY and CDR2 SVGAGI come from the germline V gene. The CDR3 is made up of 13 amino acids. In DNA, the CDR3 is TGTGCCAGCAGGTCAACAGGGGGCAATGGCTACACCTTC. Translating gives CASRSTGGNGYTF.

This chain joins TRBV15 and TRBJ1-3; D unresolved. This CDR3 has 20 residues. Germline loops: CDR1 LNHNV, CDR2 YYDKDF (reference sequence). Deletions cut 2 bases from V and 6 bases from J, with 29 bases between. DNA of the CDR3: TGTGCCACCAGCAGAACCGCGGTCCCCGGGAGGGTTGATTCGGAAAACACCATATATTTT. Residues: CATSRTAVPGRVDSENTIYF.

The V and J genes are TRBV4-3 and TRBJ1-1; D unclear. This CDR3 has 13 amino acids. Germline V gene lookup returns CDR1 LGHNA and CDR2 YSLEER. The germline V and J ends were trimmed by 4 bases and 1 base, with 7 bases remaining between them. The CDR3 loop is CASSLRQNTEAFF. The CDR3 region has the DNA TGCGCCAGCAGCCTCAGACAGAACACTGAAGCTTTCTTT.